The source of this T cell receptor (beta chain) is a study of blood T cell repertoires in COVID-19. As for the study in general: Spain, Italy and the United States supplied samples that represented acute and convalescent COVID-19. T cells, B-cell-depleted T cells, or PBMCs provided the cDNA or gDNA that served as material.

Authors' data handling: Estimation of nucleated cell counts relied on the amplification of reference gene primers. The repertoire was sequenced with immunoSEQ multiplex PCR; TCRdb's copy has only in-frame clones and lacks some. V and J calls and clone size are copied from that table; D and trimming were computed from the DNA. The sample yields roughly 100,000 clones, 69% seen once. This TCR was sampled from a man aged 80 or over with acute or convalescent COVID-19. The sample taken for sequencing was peripheral blood.

The CDR3 loop is CASTSDPTSGPVFF. DNA for the CDR3: TGTGCCAGCACATCGGACCCGACTAGCGGGCCGGTCTTCTTC. The rearrangement links TRBV28 to TRBJ2-1; TRBD2 agrees at 10 bases. V lost 7 bases, J lost 16 bases, and 16 bases stayed unmatched. Germline CDR1 and CDR2: MDHEN and SYDVKM. CDR3 length: 14 residues.